The TCR beta chain described here comes from a study of neoadjuvant nivolumab and ipilimumab in lung cancer. Study-wide results and caveats: Resected tumors had greater TCR richness and clonality than uninvolved lung. Only a single major-pathologic-response sample was available for clonality analysis. Blood richness before therapy tracked richness in tumors resected after neoadjuvant therapy.

V lost 5 bases and J lost 5, with 15 bases in between. Germline V gene lookup returns CDR1 SEHNR and CDR2 FQNEAQ (reference sequence). The CDR3 covers 14 residues. On this clone itself: Its specificity is not known.

Generated by immunoSEQ multiplex PCR, the TCRdb table keeps only in-frame clones and is missing some. The sample carries 25,000 to 35,000 clones, more than 85% recorded once. This TCR was recovered from an adult with non-small cell lung cancer. The material sequenced was peripheral blood, taken after neoadjuvant nivolumab, alone or with ipilimumab, at or shortly before surgery. The chain links TRBV7-9 to TRBJ1-2; D remains unclear. For the CDR3, the DNA is TGTGCCAGCAGCCCCCGTTCAGGCTTATATGGCTACACCTTC. As protein: CASSPRSGLYGYTF.